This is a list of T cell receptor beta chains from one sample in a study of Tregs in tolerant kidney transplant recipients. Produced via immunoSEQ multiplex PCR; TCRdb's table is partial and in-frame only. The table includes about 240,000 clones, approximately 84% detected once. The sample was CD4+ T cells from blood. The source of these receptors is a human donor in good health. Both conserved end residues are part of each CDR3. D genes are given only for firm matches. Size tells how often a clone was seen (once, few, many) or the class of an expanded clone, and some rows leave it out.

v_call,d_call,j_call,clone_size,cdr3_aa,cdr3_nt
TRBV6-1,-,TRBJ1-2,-,CASSENPGTDYGYTF,TGTGCCAGCAGTGAAAACCCCGGGACGGACTATGGCTACACCTTC
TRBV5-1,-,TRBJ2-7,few,CASSLVPGASYEQYF,TGCGCCAGCAGCTTGGTCCCGGGAGCCTCCTACGAGCAGTACTTC
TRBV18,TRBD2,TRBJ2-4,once,CASSLAGGREGNIQYF,TGTGCCAGCTCATTAGCGGGAGGGCGTGAAGGAAACATTCAGTACTTC
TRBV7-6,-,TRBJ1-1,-,CASSLAGNTEAFF,TGTGCCAGCAGCTTAGCTGGGAACACTGAAGCTTTCTTT
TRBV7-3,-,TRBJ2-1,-,CASSLTSLARDEQFF,TGTGCCAGCAGCTTAACGTCTCTAGCGCGGGATGAGCAGTTCTTC
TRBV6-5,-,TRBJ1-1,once,CASTPVGGPRGEAFF,TGTGCCAGCACCCCGGTGGGGGGCCCTCGTGGTGAAGCTTTCTTT
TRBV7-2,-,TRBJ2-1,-,CASSPGRGSNNEQFF,TGTGCCAGCAGTCCCGGCCGGGGTAGCAACAATGAGCAGTTCTTC
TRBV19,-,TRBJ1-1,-,CASSLRPPENTEAFF,TGTGCCAGTAGTCTGCGACCGCCTGAAAACACTGAAGCTTTCTTT
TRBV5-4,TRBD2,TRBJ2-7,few,CASTRTSGRAYEQYF,TGTGCCAGCACCCGGACTAGCGGGAGGGCCTACGAGCAGTACTTC
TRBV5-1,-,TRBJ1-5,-,CASSLGTGISNQPQHF,TGCGCCAGCAGCTTGGGAACAGGTATATCCAATCAGCCCCAGCATTTT
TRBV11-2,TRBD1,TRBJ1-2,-,CASSPGQNYGYTF,TGTGCCAGCAGCCCGGGACAGAACTATGGCTACACCTTC
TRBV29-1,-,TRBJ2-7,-,CSVVIGAYEQYF,TGCAGCGTTGTTATCGGGGCCTACGAGCAGTACTTC
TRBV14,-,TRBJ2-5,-,CASSRSDGQSQYF,TGTGCCAGCAGCCGTTCGGACGGGCAGTCCCAGTACTTC
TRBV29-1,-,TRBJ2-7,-,CSVAIGISSYEQYF,TGCAGCGTCGCCATTGGGATTAGCTCCTACGAGCAGTACTTC
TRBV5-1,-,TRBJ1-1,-,CASSLSTLKNTEAFF,TGCGCCAGCAGCTTGTCTACCCTGAAGAACACTGAAGCTTTCTTT
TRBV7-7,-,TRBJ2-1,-,CASSLALGGGEEQFF,TGTGCCAGCAGCTTAGCGCTGGGGGGCGGCGAGGAGCAGTTCTTC
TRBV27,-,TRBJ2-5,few,CASSFGRLGAVETQYF,TGTGCCAGCAGTTTCGGCAGGCTGGGGGCCGTAGAGACCCAGTACTTC
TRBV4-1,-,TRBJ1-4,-,CASSPGPAGPTSEKLFF,TGCGCCAGCAGCCCCGGCCCGGCAGGGCCTACCTCGGAAAAACTGTTTTTT
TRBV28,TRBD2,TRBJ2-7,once,CASSSIAGVYYEQYF,TGTGCCAGCAGCTCAATAGCGGGAGTTTACTACGAGCAGTACTTC
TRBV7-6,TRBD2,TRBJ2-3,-,CASSLVAGATDTQYF,TGTGCCAGCAGCTTAGTAGCGGGGGCCACAGATACGCAGTATTTT
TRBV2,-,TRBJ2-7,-,CASSRQPYEQYF,TGTGCCAGCAGTCGACAGCCCTACGAGCAGTACTTC
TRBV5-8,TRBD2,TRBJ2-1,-,CASSSRLAATYNEQFF,TGTGCCAGCAGCTCGCGACTAGCGGCAACCTACAATGAGCAGTTCTTC
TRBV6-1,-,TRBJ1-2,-,CASSETWRPGYTF,TGTGCCAGCAGTGAAACGTGGAGACCCGGCTACACCTTC